One sample yielded the 20 T cell receptor beta chains listed below, sequenced in a study of blood T cell repertoires in COVID-19. Data came from immunoSEQ multiplex PCR; TCRdb stores just in-frame clones and leaves some out. The sample contains roughly 130,000 clones, roughly 83% of which appear only once. Specimen: peripheral blood. These receptors originate from a woman in her 70s with COVID-19, enrolled during active disease.

The rearrangement links TRBV4-2 to TRBJ2-7, with 7 positions matching TRBD1. The germline V gene encodes CDR1 LGHNA and CDR2 YNFKEQ. This CDR3 is built from 14 residues. The junction had 1 base not matched to a gene; V was cut back by 1 base and J by 1 base. CDR3 nucleotides: TGTGCCAGCAGCCAAGTGACAGGGTCCTACGAGCAGTACTTC. This gives the protein CASSQVTGSYEQYF.

V usage is TRBV5-6 and J usage is TRBJ2-3, with TRBD1 matching over 8 bases. Losses at the gene ends were 2 bases for V and 0 bases for J; bases not matched to a gene: 11. This CDR3 is 18 amino acids long. The V gene's germline CDR1 is SGHDT and CDR2 YYEEEE. This CDR3 is CASSFRTGQLSSTDTQYF. DNA for the CDR3: TGTGCCAGCAGCTTCCGGACAGGGCAGCTCAGTAGCACAGATACGCAGTATTTT.

This clone was seen just once. V is TRBV5-5 and J is TRBJ1-1; 8 positions agree with TRBD1. CDR1 SGHKS and CDR2 YYEKEE come from the germline V gene (reference sequence). This CDR3 region has 14 residues. V gave up 5 bases and J gave up 7 bases; unmatched junction bases: 10. Here the CDR3 DNA reads TGTGCCAGCAGTTCAAATACAGGGGGAGGTGAAGCTTTCTTT. Translating gives CASSSNTGGGEAFF.

The V gene is TRBV12-3 or TRBV12-4, the J gene TRBJ1-2; the D gene is possibly TRBD1 (5 bases). The CDR3 loop spans 12 amino acids. The germline V and J ends were trimmed by 6 bases and 11 bases, with 16 bases remaining between them. The CDR3 sequence: CASSHSQGRYTF. The DNA of the CDR3 is TGTGCCAGCAGCCACTCGCAGGGTAGATACACCTTC.

The V call is TRBV12-2, the J call TRBJ2-5; TRBD1 is taken as the D call from the table, unchecked against the DNA. TRBV12-2 is described as a pseudogene. This CDR3 is 16 amino acids long. The CDR3 nucleotides read TGTGCAAGTCGCTTAGCGGGACAGGGCGGGAGAGAGACCCAGTACTTC. Translation: CASRLAGQGGRETQYF.

This chain connects TRBV3-1 (or the pseudogene TRBV3-2) to TRBJ2-7; 8 bases are shared with TRBD2. The CDR3 is 15 amino acids. The germline V gene has CDR1 LGHDT and CDR2 YNNKEL (reference sequence). V lost 4 bases to trimming and J lost 1 base; unmatched junction nucleotides: 6. The CDR3 coding sequence is TGTGCCAGCAGCCCATCGCCGGGGGGGTCCTACGAGCAGTACTTC. This translates into CASSPSPGGSYEQYF.

The CDR3 DNA reads TGTGCCAGCAGCACCCGACAGAATTCGGTATACGAGCAGTACTTC. This encodes CASSTRQNSVYEQYF. This chain links TRBV7-2 with TRBJ2-7, with D perhaps matching TRBD1 (5 bases). Looked up from germline, CDR1 is SGHTA and CDR2 is FQGNSA. Trimming stripped 5 bases from V and 4 bases from J, with 18 bases between. The CDR3 runs to 15 residues.

The rearrangement joins TRBV7-2 to TRBJ2-7, with D perhaps TRBD2 (6 bases). The germline CDR1 and CDR2 sequences are SGHTA and FQGNSA. There are 13 residues in the CDR3. This CDR3 reads CASGERVAYEQYF. The CDR3 nucleotides are TGTGCTAGCGGAGAGAGGGTCGCCTACGAGCAGTACTTC.

This clone has just a few counts. This rearrangement joins TRBV5-1 to TRBJ1-2; possibly TRBD1 for D (6 bases). The germline gives CDR1 SGHRS, CDR2 YFSETQ. V gave up 5 bases and J gave up 5 bases, with 13 bases separating them. CDR3 length: 13 residues. CDR3 bases: TGCGCCAGCAGGCTGGACAGTGGTTATGGCTACACCTTC. Protein: CASRLDSGYGYTF.

This chain connects TRBV9 to TRBJ2-1, with D possibly being TRBD2 (6 bases). The V end lost 5 bases, the J end lost 10 bases, and 16 bases lay between the germline ends. CDR1 is SGDLS and CDR2 is YYNGEE in the germline V gene. The CDR3 has 13 residues. DNA of the CDR3: TGTGCCAGCAGGGCATCCGGGGAGGTAGAGCAGTTCTTC. Translation: CASRASGEVEQFF. Full variable domain (rest looked up from reference TRBV9 and TRBJ2-1): DSGVTQTPKHLITATGQRVTLRCSPRSGDLSVYWYQQSLDQGLQFLIQYYNGEERAKGNILERFSAQQFPDLHSELNLSSLELGDSALYFCASRASGEVEQFFGPGTRLTVL.

This chain connects TRBV5-1 to TRBJ2-6, with D perhaps matching TRBD2 (6 bases). The CDR3 spans 17 residues. With 4 bases removed from V and 1 base from J, the gap between germline ends came to 15 bases. Germline V CDR1 and CDR2: SGHRS, YFSETQ. The CDR3 reads CASSPFVGGSGANVLTF. The CDR3 DNA sequence: TGCGCCAGCAGCCCCTTCGTGGGGGGATCTGGGGCCAACGTCCTGACTTTC.

The rearrangement uses TRBV6-2 or TRBV6-3 and TRBJ2-1, with 11 bases aligning to TRBD2. Looked up from germline, CDR1 is MNHEY and CDR2 is SVGEGT. With 5 bases clipped from V and 8 bases from J, the junction kept 8 bases outside the gene matches. There are 15 residues in the CDR3. For the CDR3, the DNA is TGTGCCAGCAGTCGCCTAGCGGGGGGCGGGTATGAGCAGTTCTTC. It encodes CASSRLAGGGYEQFF.

As DNA, the CDR3 is TGTGCCAGCAGTGAACGGACACGGAATGAGCAGTTCTTC. Amino acid sequence: CASSERTRNEQFF. The V and J genes are TRBV6-1 and TRBJ2-1; perhaps TRBD1 as D (5 bases). Between the trimmed V and J ends, which lost 2 bases and 7 bases, there was a span of 9 bases. This CDR3 has 13 amino acids. CDR1 and CDR2 (germline): MNHNS, SASEGT.

The rearrangement joins TRBV4-2 to TRBJ1-6; D remains ambiguous. Germline CDR1 reads LGHNA; CDR2 reads YNFKEQ. The CDR3 is made up of 14 amino acids. Trimming stripped 0 bases from V and 5 bases from J, with 5 bases between. The CDR3 here is CASSQDPDNSPLHF. The CDR3 nucleotides are TGTGCCAGCAGCCAAGATCCAGATAATTCACCCCTCCACTTT.

J is TRBJ1-4 and V is TRBV3-1 (or the pseudogene TRBV3-2); 9 bases align to TRBD1. The CDR3 sequence is 15 residues long. CDR1 and CDR2 (germline): LGHDT, YNNKEL (reference sequence). V dropped 1 base and J dropped 5; count of bases not matched to a gene: 2. This CDR3 is CASSQGDRVNEKLFF. The CDR3, as DNA: TGTGCCAGCAGCCAAGGGGACAGGGTGAATGAAAAACTGTTTTTT.

This clone was picked up one time. V usage is TRBV5-1 and J usage is TRBJ1-2, with D perhaps TRBD1 (5 bases). V was pared by 0 bases and J by 4 bases, with 13 bases between. Germline CDR1 SGHRS, CDR2 YFSETQ. The CDR3 length is 15 residues. The CDR3: CASSLEGRERYGYTF. Written as DNA, the CDR3 is TGCGCCAGCAGCTTGGAGGGCAGGGAACGCTATGGCTACACCTTC.

This chain connects TRBV2 to TRBJ1-1; D remains unclear. This CDR3 has 14 amino acids. Germline values: CDR1 SNHLY, CDR2 FYNNEI. Trimming pared 7 bases from V and 0 bases from J, leaving 12 bases between. CDR3 region: CASTPGDLNTEAFF. The CDR3 DNA reads TGTGCCAGCACCCCAGGCGATTTGAACACTGAAGCTTTCTTT.

V and J are TRBV15 and TRBJ2-2; TRBD1 is a possible D gene (5 bases). The CDR3 sequence is 16 residues long. CDR1 LNHNV and CDR2 YYDKDF come from the germline V gene (reference sequence). V lost 6 bases, J lost 5 bases, and 19 bases lay in between. The CDR3 DNA reads as TGTGCCACCAGTATAGGCCTAGGGGCGTCGACCGGGGAGCTGTTTTTT. Its translation: CATSIGLGASTGELFF.

This clone showed up just once. The chain combines TRBV3-1 (or the pseudogene TRBV3-2) with TRBJ1-2, with TRBD1 matching over 7 bases. V was clipped by 2 bases and J by 2 bases; unmatched bases: 5. CDR1 is LGHDT, CDR2 YNNKEL, per germline (reference sequence). The CDR3 is made up of 15 amino acids. The CDR3 loop is CASSQSTGPNYGYTF. CDR3 DNA sequence: TGTGCCAGCAGCCAATCGACAGGGCCCAACTATGGCTACACCTTC.

The genes are TRBV18 and TRBJ1-3; D gene uncertain. CDR1 and CDR2 from the germline V gene are KGHSH and LQKENI. This CDR3 contains 14 residues. V was shortened by 1 base and J by 3 bases, with 7 bases between the two germline ends. The CDR3 loop is CASSPQGGGNTIYF. DNA for the CDR3: TGTGCCAGCTCACCACAGGGAGGTGGAAACACCATATATTTT.